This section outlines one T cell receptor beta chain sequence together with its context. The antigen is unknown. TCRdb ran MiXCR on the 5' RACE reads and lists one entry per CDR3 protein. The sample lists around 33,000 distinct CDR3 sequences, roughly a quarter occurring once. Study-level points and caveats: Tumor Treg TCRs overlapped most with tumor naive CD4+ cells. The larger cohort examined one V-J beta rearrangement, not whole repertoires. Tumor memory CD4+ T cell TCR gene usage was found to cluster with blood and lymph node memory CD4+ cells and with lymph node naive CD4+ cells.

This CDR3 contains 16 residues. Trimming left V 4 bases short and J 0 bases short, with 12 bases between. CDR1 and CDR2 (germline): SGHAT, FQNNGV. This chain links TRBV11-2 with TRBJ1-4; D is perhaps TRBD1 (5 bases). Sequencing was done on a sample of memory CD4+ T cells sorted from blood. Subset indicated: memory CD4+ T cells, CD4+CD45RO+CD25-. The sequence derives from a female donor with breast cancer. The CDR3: CASSSWTSATNEKLFF. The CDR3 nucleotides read TGTGCCAGCAGCTCCTGGACATCGGCAACTAATGAAAAACTGTTTTTT.